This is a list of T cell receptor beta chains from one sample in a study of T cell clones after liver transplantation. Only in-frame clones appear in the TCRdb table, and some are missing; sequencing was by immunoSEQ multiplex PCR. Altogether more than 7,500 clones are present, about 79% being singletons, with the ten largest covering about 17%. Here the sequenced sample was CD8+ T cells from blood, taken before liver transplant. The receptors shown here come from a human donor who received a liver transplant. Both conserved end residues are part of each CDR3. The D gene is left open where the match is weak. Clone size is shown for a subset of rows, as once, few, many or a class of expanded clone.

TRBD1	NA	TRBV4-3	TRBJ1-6	TGCGCCAGCAGCCAGTACCCGCGGGACAGGACGACAGAAGGTTCACCCCTCCACTTT	CASSQYPRDRTTEGSPLHF
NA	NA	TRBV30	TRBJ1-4	TGTGCCTGGAGTGTACAGAGTTCGGCTAATGAAAAACTGTTTTTT	CAWSVQSSANEKLFF
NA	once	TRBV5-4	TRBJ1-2	TGTGCCAGCAGCTTGGGAGGTGGCTACACCTTC	CASSLGGGYTF
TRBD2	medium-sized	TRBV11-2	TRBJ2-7	TGTGCCAGCAGCTTAGAAGCAGCGGGGTTCCCCCTCGAGCAGTACTTC	CASSLEAAGFPLEQYF
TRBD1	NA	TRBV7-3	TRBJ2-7	TGTGCCAGCAGCTTATGGACAGGTGAAAAGCAGTACTTC	CASSLWTGEKQYF
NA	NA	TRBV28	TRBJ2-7	TGTGCCAGCAGCCTTGATCAGGCCCCAAGGGACGAGCAGTACTTC	CASSLDQAPRDEQYF
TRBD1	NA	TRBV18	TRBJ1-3	TGTGCCAGCTCACCAACTGGGACAGGGGCCATATATTTT	CASSPTGTGAIYF
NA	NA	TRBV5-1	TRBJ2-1	TGCGCCAGCAGCTTAATCGGGGACAATGAGCAGTTCTTC	CASSLIGDNEQFF
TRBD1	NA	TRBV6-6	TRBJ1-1	TGTGCCAGCAGTTCTCAGGGGGGATGGAACACTGAAGCTTTCTTT	CASSSQGGWNTEAFF
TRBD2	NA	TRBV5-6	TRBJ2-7	TGTGCCAGCAGCGTGGGACTAGCGAACTACGAGCAGTACTTC	CASSVGLANYEQYF
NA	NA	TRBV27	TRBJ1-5	TGTGCCAGCAGTCTCAAGGGCATTCAGCCCCAGCATTTT	CASSLKGIQPQHF
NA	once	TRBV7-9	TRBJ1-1	TGTGCCAGCAGCGCGGGACTTCTTACGGGGGAGACTTCGAACACTGAAGCTTTCTTT	CASSAGLLTGETSNTEAFF
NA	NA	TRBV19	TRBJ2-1	TGTGCCAGTAGTGTTAAGAATCCCAGGGTTAGCTCCTACAATGAGCAGTTCTTC	CASSVKNPRVSSYNEQFF
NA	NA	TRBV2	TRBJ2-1	TGTGCCAGCAGTGGGGTTAAGAATGAGCAGTTCTTC	CASSGVKNEQFF
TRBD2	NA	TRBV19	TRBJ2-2	TGTGCCAGTAGTATTGGAGGGACTAGTGCCGGGGAGCTGTTTTTT	CASSIGGTSAGELFF
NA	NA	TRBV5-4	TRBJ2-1	TGTGCCACTCGAGGGGGGTACAATGAGCAGTTCTTC	CATRGGYNEQFF
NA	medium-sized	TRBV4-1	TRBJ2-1	TGCGCCAGCAGCCAAGTTTTAGCTTTTCGGGACAATGAGCAGTTCTTC	CASSQVLAFRDNEQFF
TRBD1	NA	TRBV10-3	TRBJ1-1	TGTGCCATCAGTGAGGCAGGGGGGGGGCTGGCGACTGAAGCTTTCTTT	CAISEAGGGLATEAFF
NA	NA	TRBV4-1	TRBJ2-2	TGCGCCAGCAGCCAAGTGATAAACACCGGGGAGCTGTTTTTT	CASSQVINTGELFF
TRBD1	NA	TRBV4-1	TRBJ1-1	TGCGCCAGCAGCCAAGAGGCAGGGGGTCGCACTGAAGCTTTCTTT	CASSQEAGGRTEAFF
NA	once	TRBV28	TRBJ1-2	TGTGCCAGCAGTTTGGACGGAATCTATGGCTACACCTTC	CASSLDGIYGYTF
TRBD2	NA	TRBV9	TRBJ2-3	TGTGCCAGCAGCGACGGGGGGAGTGTTGGCACAGATACGCAGTATTTT	CASSDGGSVGTDTQYF
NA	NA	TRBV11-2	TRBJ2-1	TGTGCCAGCAGCTTAGTAAGGTACAATGAGCAGTTCTTC	CASSLVRYNEQFF
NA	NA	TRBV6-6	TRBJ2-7	TGTGCCAGCAGTTACGCAGGGATCGACGAGCAGTACTTC	CASSYAGIDEQYF
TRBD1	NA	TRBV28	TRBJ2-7	TGTGCCAGCAGTTCCGGGACAGGAGCCCTACAGTACTTC	CASSSGTGALQYF
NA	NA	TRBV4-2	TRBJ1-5	TGTGCCAGCAGCCAAGGACGGGGAATTAGTCAGCCCCAGCATTTT	CASSQGRGISQPQHF
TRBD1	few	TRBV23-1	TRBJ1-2	TGCGCCAGCAGTCATCTTGGACAGGGATGGGGCTACACCTTC	CASSHLGQGWGYTF
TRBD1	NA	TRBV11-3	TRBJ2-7	TGTGCCAGCAGCCTTGGGACAGGGGCCTACGAGCAGTACTTC	CASSLGTGAYEQYF
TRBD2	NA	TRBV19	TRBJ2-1	TGTGCCAGTAGTATAAGTAGTAGCGGGGTGAATGAGCAGTTCTTC	CASSISSSGVNEQFF